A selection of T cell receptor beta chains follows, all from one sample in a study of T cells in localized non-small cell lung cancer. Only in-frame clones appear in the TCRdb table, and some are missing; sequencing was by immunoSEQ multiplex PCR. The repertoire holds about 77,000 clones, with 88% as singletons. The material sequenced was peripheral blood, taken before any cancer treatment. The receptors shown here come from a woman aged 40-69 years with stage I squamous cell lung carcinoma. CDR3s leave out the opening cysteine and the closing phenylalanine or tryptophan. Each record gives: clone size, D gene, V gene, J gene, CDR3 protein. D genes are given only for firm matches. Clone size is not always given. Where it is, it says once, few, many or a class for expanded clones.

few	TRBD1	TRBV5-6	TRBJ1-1	ASSWGGTGGTEAF
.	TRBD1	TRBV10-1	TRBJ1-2	ASSGTGDDAGYT
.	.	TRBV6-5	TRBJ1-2	ASTLSWGGEYGYT
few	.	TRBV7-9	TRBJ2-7	ASSLEDSRDEQY
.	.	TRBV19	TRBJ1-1	ASSVDRDTEAF
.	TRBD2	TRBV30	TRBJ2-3	AWSVGGGRTDTQY
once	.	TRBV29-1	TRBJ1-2	SVRARGSYYGYT
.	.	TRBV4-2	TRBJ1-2	ASSLQGLNYGYT
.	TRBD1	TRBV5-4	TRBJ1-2	ASSLPGQGFGYT
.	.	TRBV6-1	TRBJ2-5	ASNPRVRETQY
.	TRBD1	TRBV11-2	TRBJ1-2	ASSLRDRNYGYT